The present entry profiles one T cell receptor (beta chain) with its context. In its sample, this clonotype was seen a few times. Its recognized antigen is unknown. Base qualities are not at hand, and no much larger clone is one base apart. The protocol used for the library was RT-PCR. Sequencing was carried out with an Illumina HiSeq 2500. In TCRdb, the public reads were trimmed at Q25 with fastp and aligned with MiXCR, with productive beta chains retained. Duplicate CDR3 protein sequences are folded into a single record with the most common DNA and genes. The sample table records 610,000 or so distinct CDR3 sequences; about 14% of these occur just once. Around 10% of the sample is in the top ten clones. In the germline V gene, CDR1 corresponds to SGDLS and CDR2 to YYNGEE. V has 0 bases trimmed and J has 4 bases trimmed; junction bases matching no gene number 2. Counted from cysteine to phenylalanine, this CDR3 has 16 amino acids. Of the read, only the CDR3 DNA is kept; its 48 bases are in frame from base 1.

The data derive from a study of response to subunit inactivated influenza vaccine (dated by TCRdb to 2016 to 2019). About the full investigation: Deep quantitative T cell receptor repertoire profiling was used in the study to track responses to a trivalent subunit inactivated influenza vaccine.

Points the paper makes about the study in general: According to the authors, only a limited number of new T cells may be recruited by each seasonal influenza vaccination.

The source was PBMCs from blood, collected 11 to 12 days after vaccination. The origin of this receptor is a man between 45 and 60 years old who received an inactivated influenza vaccine. Donor details come from another sample of the same person, matched by shared clones. The rearranged segments are TRBV9 and TRBJ2-1; 12 nucleotides in the junction match TRBD2. CDR3 reads: CASSVGLAGVYNEQFF. The DNA reads as follows: TGTGCCAGCAGCGTAGGACTAGCGGGGGTGTACAATGAGCAGTTCTTC.